Shown below are 10 T cell receptor beta chains from a single sample sequenced in a study of cytomegalovirus exposure and HLA in healthy donors. The study ran its PCR with 60 Vbeta and 13 Jbeta primers. The table came from immunoSEQ multiplex PCR; TCRdb's copy has only in-frame clones and leaves some out. The sample carries about 200,000 clones, approximately 85% recorded once. Input material: PBMCs. The receptors here all came from a woman aged 40 to 50 in good health and CMV-seronegative.

The chain employs TRBV6-1 and TRBJ1-2, with 7 bases fitting TRBD1. The CDR3 has 13 amino acids. From germline, CDR1 is MNHNS and CDR2 SASEGT. The ends lost 6 bases at V and 12 bases at J; junction bases unmatched: 13. The CDR3 sequence: CASRNRGTVRHTF. The CDR3, as DNA: TGTGCCAGCAGGAACAGGGGAACCGTGAGACACACCTTC.

This chain connects TRBV11-3 to TRBJ2-5; a weak D match, TRBD1 (5 bases). The CDR3 runs to 14 residues. V was shortened by 3 bases and J by 2 bases, with 10 bases between the two germline ends. Per germline, CDR1 SGHNT and CDR2 YENEEA. CDR3 residues: CASSLAGPQETQYF. CDR3 in DNA: TGTGCCAGCAGCTTGGCAGGGCCTCAAGAGACCCAGTACTTC. Complete variable domain (other parts from reference TRBV11-3 and TRBJ2-5): EAGVVQSPRYKIIEKKQPVAFWCNPISGHNTLYWYLQNLGQGPELLIRYENEEAVDDSQLPKDRFSAERLKGVDSTLKIQPAELGDSAVYLCASSLAGPQETQYFGPGTRLLVL.

This clone is a singleton in its sample. The chain recombines TRBV10-2 with TRBJ2-7, with 8 bases fitting TRBD1. V trimming: 2 bases; J trimming: 5 bases; junction bases outside the gene matches: 17. CDR1 is WSHSY, CDR2 SAAADI, per germline. CDR3 length: 18 residues. The CDR3 is CASSEGLGTGYSRDEQYF. For the CDR3, the DNA is TGCGCCAGCAGTGAGGGGTTGGGGACAGGTTACTCTCGGGACGAGCAGTACTTC.

V gene TRBV7-9 combines with J gene TRBJ1-5; a weak D match, TRBD1 (6 bases). V was cut by 10 bases and J by 4 bases, with 17 bases left in between. This CDR3 spans 14 amino acids. Germline V gene data show CDR1 as SEHNR and CDR2 as FQNEAQ (reference sequence). DNA for the CDR3: TGTGCCACCACGATTGGGCAGGGGAATCAGCCCCAGCATTTT. Translated: CATTIGQGNQPQHF.

V is TRBV10-3 and J is TRBJ1-1; TRBD1 matches at 10 bases. Per the germline V gene, CDR1 is ENHRY and CDR2 is SYGVKD. The CDR3 totals 13 residues. Trimming took 11 bases from V and 5 from J; bases not matched to a gene: 8. CDR3 residues: CASRQGAVTEAFF. In nucleotides, the CDR3 is TGTGCCTCAAGACAGGGGGCGGTTACTGAAGCTTTCTTT.

This clone was counted a single time. V gene TRBV2 combines with J gene TRBJ2-7; 7 nucleotides line up with TRBD2. Germline V lookup: CDR1 SNHLY, CDR2 FYNNEI. After removal of 6 bases from V and 2 bases from J, the junction contained 10 bases not matched to a gene. The CDR3 spans 15 residues. The CDR3 bases are TGTGCCAGCAGCCATGTGCTAGCGGTGACCTACGAGCAGTACTTC. It codes for CASSHVLAVTYEQYF.

The chain couples TRBV5-1 to TRBJ2-2, with D perhaps matching TRBD2 (5 bases). The germline CDR1 and CDR2 sequences are SGHRS and YFSETQ. The V and J ends lost 4 bases and 5 bases respectively, with 9 bases between them. This CDR3 contains 13 residues. CDR3 bases: TGCGCCAGCAGCCTGACTAATACCGGGGAGCTGTTTTTT. It codes for CASSLTNTGELFF. The whole variable domain, remainder taken from reference TRBV5-1 and TRBJ2-2, is KAGVTQTPRYLIKTRGQQVTLSCSPISGHRSVSWYQQTPGQGLQFLFEYFSETQRNKGNFPGRFSGRQFSNSRSEMNVSTLELGDSALYLCASSLTNTGELFFGEGSRLTVL.

A single count supports this clone. The rearrangement uses TRBV7-3 and TRBJ2-2, with TRBD1 matching over 10 bases. Germline V CDR1 and CDR2: SGHTA, FQGTGA. Trimming took 4 bases from V and 2 from J; bases not matched to a gene: 13. The CDR3 is made up of 19 amino acids. CDR3 DNA: TGTGCCAGCAGCTCGGGCTTACCGGGACAGGGGACAAACACCGGGGAGCTGTTTTTT. It is translated as CASSSGLPGQGTNTGELFF.

The chain is built from TRBV9 and TRBJ2-1; 10 positions match TRBD2. Germline V gene lookup returns CDR1 SGDLS and CDR2 YYNGEE. V lost 0 bases, J lost 6 bases, and 9 bases stayed unmatched. The CDR3 contains 17 residues. CDR3 region: CASSVGGGAGGINEQFF. CDR3 in DNA: TGTGCCAGCAGCGTAGGAGGCGGAGCGGGGGGGATCAATGAGCAGTTCTTC. The full variable domain, completed using reference TRBV9 and TRBJ2-1, is DSGVTQTPKHLITATGQRVTLRCSPRSGDLSVYWYQQSLDQGLQFLIQYYNGEERAKGNILERFSAQQFPDLHSELNLSSLELGDSALYFCASSVGGGAGGINEQFFGPGTRLTVL.

The chain employs TRBV27 and TRBJ2-7; 13 nucleotides line up with TRBD2. Germline CDR1 and CDR2: MNHEY and SMNVEV (reference sequence). J was trimmed by 1 base and V by 7 bases; bases with no gene match: 22. The CDR3 totals 21 residues. CDR3 protein: CASTKRIGRGLAGTLSYEQYF. The CDR3, as DNA: TGTGCCAGCACTAAACGGATAGGGCGGGGACTAGCGGGGACCTTATCCTACGAGCAGTACTTC.